This T cell receptor (beta chain) was identified in a study of OX40 agonist ivuxolimab in advanced cancers. Regarding the study in general: Ivuxolimab, which targeted the costimulatory receptor OX40 (CD134), was an agonistic, fully human IgG2 monoclonal antibody. Three dose-escalation patients achieved partial responses, one with hepatocellular carcinoma and two with cutaneous melanoma. Peripheral TCRbeta sequencing was intended to test whether TCR sequence diversity was altered and clonal T-cell expansion was caused by ivuxolimab. Of the 50 or so patients in dose escalation, 19 had hepatocellular carcinoma, some 15 had melanoma, 9 had renal cell carcinoma and 9 had head and neck cancer. The paper reports the monotherapy dose-escalation portion (N = 52 patients) of the phase I ivuxolimab trial. Intravenous ivuxolimab was administered to patients every 2 weeks at six dose levels: 0.01, 0.1, 0.3, 1.5, 3 and 10 mg/kg. Patients were allowed to have had prior anti-PD-1, anti-PD-L1 or anti-CTLA-4 therapy, and 40% of the dose-escalation patients had been treated with checkpoint inhibitors. The dose-escalation cohort was around 84% male with a mean age of around 64 years, ranging from about 23 to 85. Findings and caveats that apply to the study as a whole: The antigen specificity of the clonally expanded peripheral T cells was not determined. After ivuxolimab, more expanded clones were found on average in CD8+ T cells than in CD4+ T cells. Low levels of normalized T-cell clonal expansion were also shown by some nonresponding patients. In the 0.1-3.0 mg/kg groups, partial responders had among the lowest normalized peripheral clonal expansion, particularly in CD8+ T cells. Clonal expansion of both CD4+ and CD8+ blood T cells was observed from baseline to week 6 at doses 0.1 to 3.0 mg/kg.

About this clone: Its cognate antigen has yet to be identified. Per-base quality was not reported, and no clone a single base away is much larger than it.

For sequencing of the TCRbeta CDR3 region, genomic DNA was extracted from the sorted cells. The immunoSEQ Assay was used to sequence the TCRbeta CDR3 regions. Sourced from immuneACCESS, this table was stored by TCRdb with only in-frame sequences that have V and J called. A share of the clones is absent; for the studies checked, an unresolved V gene accounts for under half, and the remainder has no known explanation. Here the sample has approximately 58,000 clones; roughly 84% occur a single time. 4.6% of the sample is in the top ten clones. After removal of 7 bases from V and 4 bases from J, the junction retains 7 bases not matched to a gene. Taken from cysteine to phenylalanine, the CDR3 has 14 residues. The DNA shown is the 42-base CDR3, in frame from base 1. The germline V gene (reference sequence) specifies LNHDA as CDR1 and SQIVND as CDR2. Patients with autoimmune disease history or receiving systemic immunosuppression were excluded from the trial. Peripheral blood for TCR sequencing was collected from all dose cohorts at baseline, on cycle 4 day 1, and on cycle 7 day 1. The samples were drawn from a first-in-human, open-label, multicenter phase I dose-escalation trial of ivuxolimab. The trial enrolled adults with locally advanced or metastatic head and neck squamous cell, hepatocellular, melanoma or renal cell carcinoma. CD4+ and CD8+ T cells were sorted separately from peripheral blood before TCR sequencing.

This sequence originates from an adult with an advanced solid tumor such as melanoma, head and neck, liver or kidney cancer. The specimen was CD4+ or CD8+ T cells sorted from blood, collected in a trial of the OX40 agonist ivuxolimab. Recombination connected TRBV19 to TRBJ1-5; 7 nucleotides in the junction match TRBD1. The CDR3 region reads CASNAGQENQPQHF. The nucleotides are TGTGCCAGTAACGCCGGACAGGAAAATCAGCCCCAGCATTTT.